These 11 T cell receptor beta chains were all obtained from the same sample, sequenced in a study of T cells after yellow fever vaccination. TCRdb recomputed calls from the 5' RACE reads with MiXCR, one row per CDR3 protein. The sample carries about 430,000 distinct CDR3 sequences, 18% recorded once. The material was PBMCs, obtained before the yellow fever booster vaccination. The receptors were gathered from a man aged 18 to 30 who received the YFV17D yellow fever vaccine.

The V gene is TRBV7-9, the J gene TRBJ2-1; the D is unclear. Germline assignment: CDR1 SEHNR and CDR2 FQNEAQ (reference sequence). There are 14 residues in the CDR3. With 1 base removed from V and 8 bases from J, the gap between germline ends came to 12 bases. CDR3 protein: CASSLGSPGDEQFF. CDR3 sequence (DNA): TGTGCCAGCAGCTTAGGGAGCCCTGGCGATGAGCAGTTCTTC.

Details on this clonotype: A junction boundary mismatches the germline segment, possibly from a read error. V is TRBV6-5 and J is TRBJ2-1; 9 bases fit TRBD2. Germline CDR1 and CDR2: MNHEY and SVGAGI. This CDR3 comprises 14 residues. Here the CDR3 DNA reads TGTTCCAGCAGTTCGGGACTAGCTGGTAATGAGCAGTTCTTC. This gives the protein CSSSSGLAGNEQFF.

The genes are TRBV7-2 and TRBJ1-6; 8 bases are shared with TRBD1. The trim removed 3 bases at V and 6 bases at J, leaving 10 bases unmatched. This CDR3 comprises 17 residues. Germline V gene sequence: CDR1 SGHTA, CDR2 FQGNSA. CDR3 in amino acids: CASSFSPRGRVNSPLHF. The CDR3 DNA reads TGTGCCAGCAGCTTCTCGCCCAGGGGGCGGGTTAATTCACCCCTCCACTTT.

The chain joins TRBV7-9 to TRBJ2-5; TRBD2 agrees at 7 bases. The V and J ends lost 0 bases and 4 bases, in that order; junction bases with no gene match: 8. Germline V gene sequence: CDR1 SEHNR, CDR2 FQNEAQ (reference sequence). The CDR3 consists of 16 residues. DNA of the CDR3: TGTGCCAGCAGCTTAGCGCTGGGAGGGTCGCGAGAGACCCAGTACTTC. Residues: CASSLALGGSRETQYF.

J is TRBJ2-7 and V is TRBV20-1; TRBD1 or TRBD2 may be the D gene (5 bases each). This CDR3 contains 12 residues. In germline, CDR1 is DFQATT, CDR2 SNEGSKA (reference sequence). Trimming removed 6 bases at V and 3 bases at J, with 12 bases between. CDR3 region: CSAVRDGYEQYV. CDR3 coding DNA: TGCAGTGCCGTCCGGGACGGCTACGAGCAGTACGTC.

The V and J genes are TRBV20-1 and TRBJ2-5, with 10 bases that match TRBD2. Germline-derived CDR1 and CDR2 are DFQATT and SNEGSKA (reference sequence). The CDR3 consists of 15 residues. V was pared by 5 bases and J by 4 bases, with 10 bases of the junction left unmatched. The CDR3 protein is CSAPKSGGAPETQYF. CDR3 in DNA: TGCAGTGCTCCGAAGAGCGGGGGGGCCCCAGAGACCCAGTACTTC.

This clonotype has more than one count but fewer than ten. J is TRBJ2-2 and V is TRBV9; unclear D gene. With 2 bases removed from V and 2 bases from J, the gap between germline ends came to 10 bases. CDR1 is SGDLS, CDR2 YYNGEE, per germline. The CDR3 loop spans 15 amino acids. The CDR3 loop is CASSVRSLNTGELFF. CDR3 bases: TGTGCCAGCAGCGTCAGGAGTCTAAACACCGGGGAGCTGTTTTTT.

The genes are TRBV6-2 or TRBV6-3 and TRBJ2-7; the match to TRBD1 covers 9 bases. The CDR3 has 15 amino acids. Germline values: CDR1 MNHEY, CDR2 SVGEGT. V dropped 5 bases and J dropped 5; count of bases not matched to a gene: 10. The CDR3 loop reads CASSPRDRVGHEQYF. CDR3 sequence (DNA): TGTGCCAGCAGTCCCCGGGACAGGGTCGGACACGAGCAGTACTTC.

This clonotype appeared a few times. This sequence joins TRBV20-1 and TRBJ2-2; TRBD1 matches at 8 bases. The CDR3 runs 15 residues. V lost 6 bases, J lost 3 bases, and 9 bases stayed unmatched. The germline gives CDR1 DFQATT, CDR2 SNEGSKA (reference sequence). Here the CDR3 reads CSAAIGTGDTGELFF. In DNA form, the CDR3 reads TGCAGTGCCGCAATAGGGACAGGAGACACCGGGGAGCTGTTTTTT.

This chain uses TRBV24-1 with TRBJ2-5; TRBD2 matches 7 bases. Germline CDR1 and CDR2: KGHDR and SFDVKD. Unmatched junction bases numbered 4, after V lost 5 bases and J lost 5 bases. The length of the CDR3 is 13 residues. The CDR3 region is CATSVAGGETQYF. In DNA form, the CDR3 reads TGTGCCACCAGTGTTGCCGGGGGGGAGACCCAGTACTTC.

This clonotype came up a few times. V gene TRBV6-1 combines with J gene TRBJ1-2; TRBD1 might be the D (5 bases). CDR1 MNHNS and CDR2 SASEGT come from the germline V gene. V lost 8 bases to trimming and J lost 8 bases, with 12 bases between them. CDR3 length equals 11 residues. CDR3 residues: CASARVGGYTF. DNA for the CDR3: TGTGCCAGCGCCAGGGTGGGCGGCTACACCTTC.